This T cell receptor beta chain was captured in a study of shared T cell receptors in the human thymus. Sequencing was performed with immunoSEQ multiplex PCR; in TCRdb, only in-frame clones are kept and a portion is missing. Of 540,000 or so clones in the sample, approximately 80% are singletons; the top ten hold 0.013%. This clone has more than one count but fewer than ten. Germline values: CDR1 SGHDT, CDR2 YYEEEE. This CDR3 is 16 amino acids long. V was clipped by 0 bases and J by 5 bases, with 15 bases between them. This same sample was also part of a study on human thymus T cells. In that study: It was from resections taken during corrective heart surgery that the thymus tissue came. Blood and thymic repertoires both appeared biased in V and J gene usage. Unrelated individuals had highly overlapping thymic repertoires, as reported in related research.

This sequence originates from a boy under two years old with a congenital heart defect. The material sequenced was thymocytes. This chain connects TRBV5-6 to TRBJ2-1; D perhaps matches TRBD2 (5 bases). The CDR3 loop is CASSLEEAMANNEQFF. In DNA form, the CDR3 reads TGTGCCAGCAGCTTGGAGGAGGCTATGGCCAACAATGAGCAGTTCTTC.